The next 26 T cell receptor beta chains were all read from a single sample in a study of blood T cell repertoires in COVID-19. Libraries were prepared by immunoSEQ multiplex PCR; TCRdb keeps only in-frame clonotypes and omits some of them. Of 60,000 to 75,000 clones in the sample, around 86% are singletons; the top ten hold roughly 7%. Input material: peripheral blood. These receptors came from a man aged 45-60 years with active COVID-19.

This chain connects TRBV5-4 to TRBJ2-1; D uncertain. Deletions cut 4 bases from V and 5 bases from J, with 13 bases between. Per the germline V gene, CDR1 is SGHNT and CDR2 is YYREEE (reference sequence). The CDR3 extends over 14 amino acids. In DNA, the CDR3 is TGTGCCAGCAGCCGTAGTTTTACCGACAATGAGCAGTTCTTC. Its translation: CASSRSFTDNEQFF.

This clone has a handful of counts. This sequence joins TRBV7-9 and TRBJ2-7; D may be TRBD2 (6 bases). V was pared by 2 bases and J by 6 bases, with 26 bases between. CDR1 and CDR2 (germline): SEHNR, FQNEAQ (reference sequence). The CDR3 has 18 amino acids. CDR3 region: CASSLRNRGAGTPGEQYF. For the CDR3, the DNA is TGTGCCAGCAGCTTAAGAAACCGTGGGGCGGGAACCCCGGGCGAGCAGTACTTC.

This rearrangement joins TRBV28 to TRBJ1-1; the match to TRBD1 covers 8 bases. With V trimmed by 2 bases and J by 9 bases, 11 bases remained unmatched. The CDR3 consists of 15 residues. Germline V gene sequence: CDR1 MDHEN, CDR2 SYDVKM. CDR3 sequence: CASSLTAVGQGKAFF. The CDR3 bases are TGTGCCAGCAGTTTAACAGCGGTCGGACAGGGCAAAGCTTTCTTT.

The gene calls are TRBV28 and TRBJ2-1; D uncertain. This CDR3 is built from 16 residues. Germline-derived CDR1 and CDR2 are MDHEN and SYDVKM. The germline V and J ends were trimmed by 2 bases and 0 bases, with 11 bases remaining between them. The CDR3 DNA reads TGTGCCAGCAGTTTAATTGCGGAGAGCTCCTACAATGAGCAGTTCTTC. It is translated as CASSLIAESSYNEQFF.

The J gene is TRBJ1-4, the V gene TRBV28; 8 nucleotides align to TRBD1. Germline lookup yields CDR1 MDHEN and CDR2 SYDVKM. V gave up 10 bases and J gave up 7 bases; unmatched junction bases: 8. The length of the CDR3 is 13 residues. The CDR3 spells CAISRQGPEKLFF. The CDR3 coding sequence is TGTGCCATATCGCGACAGGGGCCTGAAAAACTGTTTTTT.

This chain links TRBV7-2 with TRBJ1-4, with TRBD1 matching over 7 bases. The germline V gene encodes CDR1 SGHTA and CDR2 FQGNSA. This CDR3 contains 15 residues. With 5 bases clipped from V and 8 bases from J, the junction kept 11 bases outside the gene matches. Here the CDR3 reads CASSPRTGPGEKLFF. CDR3 in DNA: TGTGCCAGCAGCCCACGGACAGGTCCGGGGGAAAAACTGTTTTTT.

This clone was detected only once. The DNA of the CDR3 is TGTGCCAGCAGCCCAAAGCGAACCTCTAGCGGGGGCTACAATGAGCAGTTCTTC. This gives the protein CASSPKRTSSGGYNEQFF. J is TRBJ2-1 and V is TRBV7-9; 10 positions agree with TRBD2. This CDR3 region has 18 residues. The V and J ends lost 5 bases and 3 bases, in that order; junction bases with no gene match: 13. Germline CDR1 is SEHNR and CDR2 is FQNEAQ (reference sequence). Full variable domain (rest looked up from reference TRBV7-9 and TRBJ2-1): DTGVSQNPRHKITKRGQNVTFRCDPISEHNRLYWYRQTLGQGPEFLTYFQNEAQLEKSRLLSDRFSAERPKGSFSTLEIQRTEQGDSAMYLCASSPKRTSSGGYNEQFFGPGTRLTVL.

The rearrangement uses TRBV27 and TRBJ2-6; D gene unclear. Trimming cost V 7 bases and J 1 base, with 17 bases left between them. Germline V gene lookup returns CDR1 MNHEY and CDR2 SMNVEV (reference sequence). CDR3 length: 17 residues. CDR3 DNA: TGTGCCAGCACCCAGGTACAGCCCGAATCTGGGGCCAACGTCCTGACTTTC. This translates into CASTQVQPESGANVLTF.

Many counts were recorded for this clone. J is TRBJ1-6 and V is TRBV14, with unresolved D. Germline V gives CDR1 SGHDN, CDR2 FVKESK. The CDR3 length is 13 residues. Between the trimmed V and J ends, which lost 1 base and 10 bases, there was a span of 8 bases. The DNA of the CDR3 is TGTGCCAGCAGCCAAGCGGGTCAGTCACCCCTCCACTTT. Translation gives CASSQAGQSPLHF.

The chain uses TRBV25-1 and TRBJ1-6; D remains ambiguous. V was cut by 3 bases and J by 0 bases, with 6 bases left in between. Germline assignment: CDR1 MGHDK and CDR2 SYGVNS. CDR3 length: 15 residues. This CDR3 is CASSDGSSYNSPLHF. CDR3 DNA: TGTGCCAGCAGTGACGGGAGCTCCTATAATTCACCCCTCCACTTT.

The chain links TRBV6-1 to TRBJ1-3; unclear D gene. Trimming took 6 bases from V and 0 from J, leaving 12 bases between them. The CDR3 covers 15 residues. Germline CDR1 MNHNS, CDR2 SASEGT. For the CDR3, the DNA is TGTGCCAGCAGCCTCGACAACTTCTCTGGAAACACCATATATTTT. It specifies CASSLDNFSGNTIYF.

J is TRBJ1-5 and V is TRBV18; D uncertain. The CDR3 consists of 15 residues. The germline V and J ends were trimmed by 2 bases and 1 base, with 9 bases remaining between them. The germline V gene encodes CDR1 KGHSH and CDR2 LQKENI. This chain's CDR3 is CASSPAGGSNQPQHF. Here the CDR3 DNA reads TGTGCCAGCTCACCAGCGGGTGGGAGCAATCAGCCCCAGCATTTT. The whole variable domain, filled in from reference TRBV18 and TRBJ1-5, reads NAGVMQNPRHLVRRRGQEARLRCSPMKGHSHVYWYRQLPEEGLKFMVYLQKENIIDESGMPKERFSAEFPKEGPSILRIQQVVRGDSAAYFCASSPAGGSNQPQHFGDGTRLSIL.

The chain joins TRBV19 to TRBJ1-1; tentatively, D is TRBD1 (6 bases). Trimming left V 5 bases short and J 1 base short, with 11 bases between. CDR3 length: 14 amino acids. Germline CDR1 reads LNHDA; CDR2 reads SQIVND (reference sequence). The CDR3 loop is CASSRPGANTEAFF. CDR3 sequence (DNA): TGTGCCAGTAGTCGGCCAGGGGCGAACACTGAAGCTTTCTTT.

The chain is built from TRBV29-1 and TRBJ2-5, with TRBD1 matching 7 bases. This CDR3 is 11 amino acids long. Germline CDR1 and CDR2: SQVTM and ANQGSEA. The V and J ends lost 7 bases and 4 bases, in that order; junction bases with no gene match: 3. The CDR3 reads CSGYRGETQYF. The CDR3 DNA reads as TGCAGCGGCTACAGGGGAGAGACCCAGTACTTC.

The V gene is TRBV12-3 or TRBV12-4, the J gene TRBJ2-7; possibly TRBD2 for D (6 bases). V was clipped by 6 bases and J by 4 bases, with 7 bases between them. The CDR3 extends over 11 amino acids. CDR3 nucleotide sequence: TGTGCCAGCAGCCGGGGGTACGAGCAGTACTTC. Amino acids: CASSRGYEQYF.

The chain carries TRBV2 and TRBJ2-7; D is unresolved. This CDR3 contains 12 residues. The ends were cut back, 6 bases at V and 5 bases at J, with 11 bases in the middle. CDR1 is SNHLY and CDR2 is FYNNEI in the germline V gene. CDR3 region: CASSLEPDEQYF. For the CDR3, the DNA is TGTGCCAGCAGCCTAGAGCCGGACGAGCAGTACTTC.

This rearrangement joins TRBV18 to TRBJ1-2; D gene uncertain. The V and J ends lost 6 bases and 4 bases respectively, with 18 bases between them. Per the germline V gene, CDR1 is KGHSH and CDR2 is LQKENI. The CDR3 runs to 15 residues. The CDR3 DNA sequence: TGTGCCAGCTCTTCACGTGAGGGCGCGAGCTATGGCTACACCTTC. The encoded protein is CASSSREGASYGYTF.

V and J are TRBV19 and TRBJ2-3, with 8 bases fitting TRBD2. Looked up from germline, CDR1 is LNHDA and CDR2 is SQIVND (reference sequence). This CDR3 is 17 amino acids long. Unmatched junction bases numbered 13, after V lost 7 bases and J lost 1 base. CDR3: CASTDIRGSGGTDTQYF. As DNA, the CDR3 is TGTGCCAGTACCGACATCAGAGGTAGCGGGGGCACAGATACGCAGTATTTT.

The genes are TRBV2 and TRBJ1-1; D is perhaps TRBD1 (6 bases). The CDR3 length is 15 residues. CDR1 is SNHLY and CDR2 is FYNNEI in the germline V gene. V dropped 11 bases and J dropped 1 base, with 20 bases sitting between them. CDR3 DNA sequence: TGTGCCTGCCGGGGGGACATCCTCCCGAACACTGAAGCTTTCTTT. Translating it yields CACRGDILPNTEAFF.

A word on this clone: One junction end does not reproduce the germline sequence, and a read error may be involved. The chain has TRBV5-1 and TRBJ2-2; perhaps TRBD1 as D (5 bases). The CDR3 runs to 17 residues. Germline V gene data show CDR1 as SGHRS and CDR2 as YFSETQ. The CDR3 DNA reads as TGCGCCAGCAGCCTCCCCTTCGTGCAGGGTAACAGCGGGGAGCTGTTTTTT. Translation: CASSLPFVQGNSGELFF.

This chain connects TRBV4-1 to TRBJ2-1; TRBD2 agrees at 8 bases. CDR3 length equals 17 residues. Germline lookup yields CDR1 MGHRA and CDR2 YSYEKL. The J segment lost 4 bases and the V segment lost 0 bases, leaving 8 bases of the junction unmatched. The CDR3 sequence is CASSQERAGGHYNEQFF. The CDR3 bases are TGCGCCAGCAGCCAAGAGCGGGCGGGAGGCCATTACAATGAGCAGTTCTTC.

On this clone: Germline is not matched at one junction end, which may reflect a read error. The chain combines TRBV6-2 or TRBV6-3 with TRBJ2-7; D not resolved. The CDR3 consists of 11 residues. Germline values: CDR1 MNHEY, CDR2 SVGEGT. The CDR3 sequence is CTSSTSYEQYF. The CDR3, as DNA: TGTACCAGCAGTACTTCCTACGAGCAGTACTTC.

This sequence joins TRBV2 and TRBJ2-4, with D possibly being TRBD2 (7 bases). The germline CDR1 and CDR2 sequences are SNHLY and FYNNEI. The CDR3 length is 16 residues. The V end was cut by 6 bases, the J end by 0 bases, with 15 bases between. For the CDR3, the DNA is TGTGCCAGCAGGACGAGGGGGGGTCTAGCCAAAAACATTCAGTACTTC. As protein: CASRTRGGLAKNIQYF.

This rearrangement joins TRBV30 to TRBJ2-1; 7 bases are shared with TRBD2. Germline trimming cut 1 base from V and 5 bases from J; bases unmatched to any gene: 8. The CDR3 has 15 amino acids. CDR1 is GTSNPN and CDR2 is SVGIG in the germline V gene (reference sequence). The CDR3: CAWSGIGGGHNEQFF. The CDR3 DNA reads as TGTGCCTGGAGTGGGATCGGCGGGGGTCACAATGAGCAGTTCTTC.

Only a few counts were recorded for this clone. This chain joins TRBV14 and TRBJ2-7; TRBD1 is a possible D gene (6 bases). Trimming stripped 4 bases from V and 0 bases from J, with 10 bases between. CDR3 length: 14 amino acids. The germline V gene has CDR1 SGHDN and CDR2 FVKESK. This chain's CDR3 is CASSRTGSSYEQYF. CDR3 sequence (DNA): TGTGCCAGCAGCCGAACAGGGAGCTCCTACGAGCAGTACTTC.

This rearrangement joins TRBV28 to TRBJ2-5; 8 nucleotides match TRBD1. Germline V gene data show CDR1 as MDHEN and CDR2 as SYDVKM. The CDR3 sequence is 14 residues long. V lost 5 bases, J lost 5 bases, and 7 bases stayed unmatched. The CDR3 region is CASSLRGLTETQYF. DNA of the CDR3: TGTGCCAGCAGTCTCAGGGGGCTCACGGAGACCCAGTACTTC.